This entry concerns a single TCR beta chain. One end of the junction is discordant with germline, which a read error may explain. Genes and germline come from the mouse. The read comes to an end 1 residue before the CDR3 does, leaving the germline J gene to fill in the end. The data are from a study of tissue T cells after allogeneic stem cell transplantation. The assay was immunoSEQ multiplex PCR, and TCRdb's table has in-frame clones only and misses some. The sample consists of some 4,500 clones, approximately 49% of them appearing once. The time point denotes: mouse harvest day 14 after allogeneic transplant. Each mouse received 10^7 T-cell-depleted marrow cells plus 10^6 splenic CD5+ T cells by tail vein. Mice had MHC-mismatched B6 into BALB/c GVHD, sampled day 7 or 14. CDR1 is NNHDY, CDR2 SYVADS, per germline. The CDR3 is 14 residues long.

The chain employs TRBV13-3 and TRBJ2-7, with TRBD2 matching 8 bases. This clonotype was sampled from a female BALB/c mouse given C57BL/6 T cells with graft-versus-host disease after an allogeneic hematopoietic cell transplant. The sample taken for sequencing was lymph node tissue. Here the CDR3 reads CASGDGGGTYEQYF. CDR3 DNA (partial): TGTGCCAGCGGTGATGGGGGGGGCACCTATGAACAGTAC.